This is a list of T cell receptor beta chains from one sample in a study of blood T cell repertoires in COVID-19. Method: immunoSEQ multiplex PCR; TCRdb's copy keeps in-frame clones and lacks some. The sample includes approximately 110,000 clones, about 90% of them seen just once. Material: peripheral blood. These receptors were obtained from a woman aged 45 to 65 with active or convalescent COVID-19. CDR3s include the opening cysteine and the closing phenylalanine or tryptophan. The D gene is left open where the match is weak. Clone size is shown for a subset of rows, as once, few, many or a class of expanded clone.

>-|TRBV7-2|-|TRBJ2-7
CASSFGRSYEQYF
TGTGCCAGCAGCTTTGGCCGCTCCTACGAGCAGTACTTC
>TRBD2|TRBV3-1/TRBV3-2|-|TRBJ2-5
CASLTGGGQETQYF
TGTGCCAGTTTAACGGGGGGAGGTCAGGAGACCCAGTACTTC
>TRBD2|TRBV24-1|-|TRBJ2-3
CATSDTSGSSDTQYF
TGTGCCACCAGTGATACTAGCGGGAGTTCAGATACGCAGTATTTT
>TRBD1|TRBV28|-|TRBJ1-6
CASSPPGQYNSPLHF
TGTGCCAGCAGCCCGCCGGGACAGTATAATTCACCCCTCCACTTT
>TRBD2|TRBV28|-|TRBJ2-5
CASSSTPGLGQETQYF
TGTGCCAGCAGTTCTACCCCTGGACTAGGCCAAGAGACCCAGTACTTC
>TRBD1|TRBV6-1|-|TRBJ2-1
CASSEVRGSEQFF
TGTGCCAGCAGTGAAGTCAGGGGGAGTGAGCAGTTCTTC
>TRBD2|TRBV28|-|TRBJ2-3
CASSPASGSPGTQYF
TGTGCCAGCAGTCCCGCTAGCGGCTCGCCCGGTACGCAGTATTTT
>-|TRBV12-3/TRBV12-4|few|TRBJ2-3
CASTPLDTQYF
TGTGCCAGCACCCCGTTGGATACGCAGTATTTT
>TRBD2|TRBV18|-|TRBJ2-7
CASSPGRGREQYF
TGTGCCAGCTCACCTGGGAGGGGAAGGGAGCAGTACTTC
>TRBD2|TRBV11-1|-|TRBJ2-1
CASSRRLAGGPGEQFF
TGTGCCAGCAGCCGCCGACTAGCGGGAGGGCCAGGTGAGCAGTTCTTC
>TRBD2|TRBV7-2|-|TRBJ2-7
CASSLEVRMVGRPYEQYF
TGTGCCAGCAGCTTAGAGGTCCGGATGGTCGGGAGGCCCTACGAGCAGTACTTC
>TRBD2|TRBV5-6|once|TRBJ2-1
CASSFYSGTSGYNEQFF
TGTGCCAGCAGCTTCTACTCCGGGACTAGCGGCTACAATGAGCAGTTCTTC
>-|TRBV6-5|-|TRBJ1-5
CASSRGFNQPQHF
TGTGCCAGCAGCAGAGGGTTCAATCAGCCCCAGCATTTT
>TRBD1|TRBV5-4|-|TRBJ1-2
CASSLGPRDRGLRNYGYTF
TGTGCCAGCAGCTTGGGTCCCCGGGACAGGGGGCTGCGGAACTATGGCTACACCTTC
>TRBD1|TRBV6-5|-|TRBJ2-7
CASSRDRAYEQYF
TGTGCCAGCAGCCGGGACAGGGCCTACGAGCAGTACTTC
>-|TRBV27|-|TRBJ2-3
CASSFGRTSTDTQYF
TGTGCCAGCAGCTTCGGACGGACTAGCACAGATACGCAGTATTTT
>TRBD1|TRBV9|-|TRBJ2-4
CASSPRTGLNIQYF
TGTGCCAGCAGCCCAAGGACAGGGTTGAACATTCAGTACTTC
>-|TRBV12-2|-|TRBJ1-5
CASRLVRGQGYNQPQHF
TGTGCAAGTCGACTCGTTAGGGGACAGGGCTACAATCAGCCCCAGCATTTT
>TRBD1|TRBV16|-|TRBJ1-2
CASSQDRAPGYTF
TGTGCCAGCAGCCAAGACAGGGCTCCGGGCTACACCTTC
>TRBD2|TRBV10-3|-|TRBJ2-1
CASAYSGRAPNEQFF
TGTGCCAGCGCTTATAGCGGGAGGGCCCCCAATGAGCAGTTCTTC
>-|TRBV5-5|-|TRBJ1-6
CASSLRQNNSPLHF
TGTGCCAGCAGCTTGCGACAGAATAATTCACCCCTCCACTTT
>-|TRBV19|-|TRBJ2-1
CASSIDRLALSYNEQFF
TGTGCCAGTAGTATAGATCGCCTAGCGCTTTCCTACAATGAGCAGTTCTTC
>TRBD1|TRBV5-1|-|TRBJ1-2
CASSRTRDSIYGYTF
TGCGCCAGCAGCCGGACCCGGGACAGCATCTATGGCTACACCTTC
>TRBD2|TRBV5-5|-|TRBJ2-5
CASSPPGGGLGDQTQYF
TGTGCCAGCAGCCCCCCGGGGGGGGGACTAGGAGATCAGACCCAGTACTTC
>-|TRBV7-3|-|TRBJ2-3
CASSFYGGHTDTQYF
TGTGCCAGCAGCTTTTACGGCGGCCACACAGATACGCAGTATTTT
>-|TRBV10-3|-|TRBJ2-5
CAISMQGRETQYF
TGTGCCATCAGCATGCAGGGGCGGGAGACCCAGTACTTC
>-|TRBV6-5|-|TRBJ2-7
CASSYSPPQEPYEQYF
TGTGCCAGCAGTTACTCGCCCCCTCAGGAACCTTACGAGCAGTACTTC
>-|TRBV28|-|TRBJ1-6
CASSAGGSAPLHF
TGTGCCAGCAGTGCCGGGGGATCGGCACCCCTCCACTTT
>TRBD2|TRBV19|-|TRBJ2-7
CASSTQGLAVYEQYF
TGTGCCAGTAGTACTCAGGGACTAGCGGTCTACGAGCAGTACTTC
>TRBD2|TRBV4-2|-|TRBJ2-1
CASSRGTPSGYNEQFF
TGTGCCAGCAGCCGAGGGACGCCTAGCGGCTACAATGAGCAGTTCTTC
>-|TRBV6-5|-|TRBJ1-2
CATKGANYGYTF
TGTGCCACGAAGGGGGCTAACTATGGCTACACCTTC
>-|TRBV27|few|TRBJ1-4
CASSVISGEKLFF
TGTGCCAGCAGTGTTATCAGTGGTGAAAAACTGTTTTTT
>TRBD2|TRBV19|-|TRBJ2-7
CARATSGRYYEQYF
TGTGCCAGAGCAACTAGCGGGAGGTACTACGAGCAGTACTTC
>TRBD1|TRBV28|few|TRBJ2-1
CASLGQGPLLFVNEQFF
TGTGCCAGCCTGGGACAGGGCCCCCTCCTTTTCGTCAATGAGCAGTTCTTC
>-|TRBV6-5|-|TRBJ2-3
CASSRTGTDTQYF
TGTGCCAGCAGCAGGACAGGCACAGATACGCAGTATTTT
>TRBD2|TRBV7-9|once|TRBJ2-7
CASSFLVLAGFGEQYF
TGTGCCAGCAGCTTCCTGGTACTAGCGGGTTTTGGGGAGCAGTACTTC
>-|TRBV6-1|-|TRBJ2-7
CASSDTVGSYEQYF
TGTGCCAGCAGTGACACGGTCGGTTCCTACGAGCAGTACTTC
>-|TRBV11-3|once|TRBJ2-1
CASSSKRNEQFF
TGTGCCAGCAGCTCAAAGCGCAATGAGCAGTTCTTC
>-|TRBV6-5|-|TRBJ2-1
CASSTGLNNEQFF
TGTGCCAGCAGTACGGGACTGAACAATGAGCAGTTCTTC
>TRBD2|TRBV3-1/TRBV3-2|-|TRBJ2-7
CASSQDPGGSYEQYF
TGTGCCAGCAGCCAAGATCCGGGAGGGTCCTACGAGCAGTACTTC
>TRBD2|TRBV19|once|TRBJ2-5
CASSPRGGASQETQYF
TGTGCCAGTAGTCCCCGGGGAGGGGCGTCACAAGAGACCCAGTACTTC